These 11 T cell receptor beta chains share one sample of origin, sequenced in a study of CD4 T cells in relation to SARS-CoV-2 and coronaviruses. Their antigens remain unidentified. CD4+ T cells from unexposed donors were obtained before the COVID-19 pandemic (2011-2018). After nine to ten days of culture, CD4+ T cells were isolated. Only in-frame clones appear in the TCRdb table, and some are missing; sequencing was by immunoSEQ multiplex PCR. The profile covers approximately 22,000 clones, with roughly 72% appearing a single time and around 16% taken by the ten largest. The sequencing input was CD4+ T cells from PBMCs, cultured in vitro. The receptor source for this set is a human donor in good health.

The chain uses TRBV11-2 and TRBJ2-4; D uncertain. The CDR3 runs 15 residues. CDR1 is SGHAT, CDR2 FQNNGV, per germline. Trimming removed 1 base at V and 3 bases at J, with 10 bases between. The DNA for the CDR3 is TGTGCCAGCAGCTTAGGGGGAAACCTCAAAAACATTCAGTACTTC. Translated: CASSLGGNLKNIQYF. Looking up the rest from reference TRBV11-2 and TRBJ2-4 gives the full variable domain: EAGVAQSPRYKIIEKRQSVAFWCNPISGHATLYWYQQILGQGPKLLIQFQNNGVVDDSQLPKDRFSAERLKGVDSTLKIQPAKLEDSAVYLCASSLGGNLKNIQYFGAGTRLSVL.

This rearrangement joins TRBV30 to TRBJ1-4, with no clear D. Trimming took 4 bases from V and 2 from J, leaving 14 bases between them. Germline CDR1 GTSNPN, CDR2 SVGIG (reference sequence). The CDR3 is 15 amino acids. The DNA of the CDR3 is TGTGCCTGGACAGAACTAAGCACGACTAATGAAAAACTGTTTTTT. This sequence encodes CAWTELSTTNEKLFF.

The chain employs TRBV23-1 and TRBJ2-1; 10 bases map to TRBD1. TRBV23-1 is noted as an ORF with a role that remains uncertain. Germline trimming cut 7 bases from V and 9 bases from J; bases unmatched to any gene: 12. CDR3 size: 15 residues. The CDR3 is CASNPTGGRIGEQFF. The CDR3 DNA follows: TGCGCCAGCAATCCGACAGGGGGCCGGATCGGTGAGCAGTTCTTC.

The V gene is TRBV6-2 or TRBV6-3, the J gene TRBJ2-5; D possibly corresponds to TRBD2 (7 bases). CDR3 size: 13 residues. The germline V and J ends were trimmed by 6 bases and 5 bases, with 13 bases remaining between them. The germline V gene encodes CDR1 MNHEY and CDR2 SVGEGT. As DNA, the CDR3 is TGTGCCAGCAGCCCCGGGGGGCGGGAGACCCAGTACTTC. Its protein is CASSPGGRETQYF.

The chain carries TRBV6-6 and TRBJ1-2; a weak D match, TRBD1 (5 bases). There are 15 residues in the CDR3. Trimming cost V 11 bases and J 5 bases, with 24 bases left between them. CDR1 is MNHNY, CDR2 SVGAGI, per germline (reference sequence). The CDR3 bases are TGTGCCTCGAGTGGCGGGGGGGGATTACGGTATGGCTACACCTTC. This gives the protein CASSGGGGLRYGYTF.

This clone was seen more than once but under ten times. This chain connects TRBV7-9 to TRBJ2-3; 7 bases align to TRBD2. The V segment lost 1 base and the J segment 8 bases; nucleotides outside the gene matches: 6. The CDR3 is made up of 14 amino acids. The germline CDR1 and CDR2 sequences are SEHNR and FQNEAQ (reference sequence). The DNA for the CDR3 is TGTGCCAGCAGCTTAGAGGGAGGGCGAGGTACGCAGTATTTT. Translation gives CASSLEGGRGTQYF.

The V and J genes are TRBV4-3 and TRBJ2-2, with D possibly being TRBD1 (5 bases). Germline V gene data show CDR1 as LGHNA and CDR2 as YSLEER. Trimming shortened V by 4 bases and J by 1 base, and 10 bases separated the two germline ends. There are 15 residues in the CDR3. As DNA, the CDR3 is TGCGCCAGCAGCCCACTTAGGGGGAACACCGGGGAGCTGTTTTTT. Translation: CASSPLRGNTGELFF.

The rearrangement joins TRBV19 to TRBJ2-1; D may match TRBD1 or TRBD2 (5 bases each). Trimming removed 3 bases from V and 5 bases from J, with 14 bases in between. CDR1 is LNHDA, CDR2 SQIVND, per germline (reference sequence). The CDR3 spans 15 residues. The chain's CDR3 is CASSISSGPHNEQFF. In DNA, the CDR3 is TGTGCCAGTAGTATCTCTTCGGGACCCCACAATGAGCAGTTCTTC.

This rearrangement joins TRBV29-1 to TRBJ2-6; D ambiguous. The V end lost 1 base, the J end lost 0 bases, and 13 bases lay between the germline ends. CDR1 and CDR2 from the germline V gene are SQVTM and ANQGSEA. The CDR3 contains 17 residues. The CDR3: CSVEVFRPDSGANVLTF. As DNA, the CDR3 is TGCAGCGTTGAAGTTTTCAGGCCTGACTCTGGGGCCAACGTCCTGACTTTC.

This clone was detected a few times. The chain carries TRBV18 and TRBJ1-4, with D possibly matching TRBD1 (5 bases). In germline, CDR1 is KGHSH, CDR2 LQKENI. This CDR3 contains 18 residues. Trimming cost V 3 bases and J 2 bases, with 19 bases left between them. This CDR3 reads CASSPGISGMLTNEKLFF. CDR3 DNA sequence: TGTGCCAGCTCACCGGGAATATCAGGGATGTTGACTAATGAAAAACTGTTTTTT.

This clone came up once. The chain uses TRBV5-1 and TRBJ2-7; 11 bases agree with TRBD1. Germline trimming cut 5 bases from V and 7 bases from J; bases unmatched to any gene: 8. This CDR3 spans 14 amino acids. Germline V gene data show CDR1 as SGHRS and CDR2 as YFSETQ. The CDR3 DNA reads TGCGCCAGCAGATTCGGACAGGGGGCGGGGGAGCAGTACTTC. It specifies CASRFGQGAGEQYF.